This T cell receptor (beta chain) was sequenced in a study of T cells in Graves' hyperthyroidism and ophthalmopathy (dated by TCRdb to about 2019). About the study as a whole: Peripheral blood samples were taken at the time of initial diagnosis, prior to any treatment. The study also compared thyroid tissue and blood T-cell repertoires from about 6 Graves' hyperthyroidism patients. A discovery cohort of about a hundred patients, about 40 with Graves' ophthalmopathy and more than 55 with stable Graves' hyperthyroidism, was used to find distinguishing TCR V-J signatures. Prospective prediction of ophthalmopathy was tested in an independent validation cohort consisting of 18 hyperthyroidism patients and around 16 patients who later progressed to ophthalmopathy. The paper describes TCR Vbeta CDR3 sequencing of 120 to 150 peripheral blood samples, made up of 43 ophthalmopathy patients, approximately 76 hyperthyroidism patients and 17 progressor patients. The approximately 98 discovery patients were randomly divided into training and test sets at a 7:3 ratio. Following sampling, methimazole starting at 30 mg daily was given to hyperthyroidism patients, and high-dose intravenous methylprednisolone was given to ophthalmopathy patients.

This clonotype appeared many times. There is no known antigen for this receptor. Base qualities are missing; no much larger clone stands one base away. A patient counted as having stable Graves' hyperthyroidism if no progression to ophthalmopathy occurred over 18 months of follow-up. The hyperthyroidism patients were between 18 and 65 years old and newly diagnosed, with a disease duration of less than 2 months. Exclusion was applied to patients with uncontrolled infections, other autoimmune diseases, pregnancy or lactation. Clinical symptoms, serum thyroxine and TRAb, thyroid ultrasound, and orbital computed tomography formed the basis for the diagnoses. Ficoll-Paque density gradient centrifugation was used to isolate PBMCs from about 10 ml of fresh peripheral blood. Total RNA was extracted with Trizol reagent, and quality was checked on an Agilent 2100 Bioanalyzer. The study at large found these results: A model built on a 13 V-J signature distinguished ophthalmopathy from stable hyperthyroidism, reaching roughly 88% sensitivity and under 84% specificity in cross-validation and 80%/75% in testing. Sample size was not statistically predetermined, and investigators were not blinded to group allocation. In validation, the model predicted progression to ophthalmopathy a median of around 6.5 months before onset, with roughly 68% sensitivity and 72.22% specificity. Blood samples also contained most of the expanded thyroid clonotypes (frequency above 0.001), which suggests that blood repertoires may reflect thyroid immune responses.

Amplification of TCR beta CDR3 regions was carried out from RNA transcripts. A first-round RT-PCR of the TCR CDR3 used the HTBI primer set with the Qiagen OneStep RT-PCR kit. Libraries were constructed in a second round of multiplex PCR, after which size selection and purification were carried out. Sequencing of the libraries was done on an Illumina HiSeq2000 using paired-end 100 bp reads. As for how the authors treated the data: SOAPnuke was used to process the raw data, throwing out any read that contained adapters or uncalled bases, had a mean Phred below 15, or lacked an exact constant-primer or identifier match. High-quality paired reads were merged with COPE v1.2.5, and unique nucleotide sequences were defined as clonotypes. Clonotypes were aligned to IMGT TRBV, TRBD and TRBJ reference segments using MiTCR v1.1. The analysis was restricted to V-J combinations with a frequency above 0.0001, which together covered approximately 99% of the repertoires. The TCS score was defined as the ratio of F50 (clonal expansion) to E x V (chaos), calculated using BLOSUM62-based TCRdist between CDR3 peptides within each V-J. Welch's t-statistics and random forest reduced 500 to 550 V-J features to about 12, which were used in a naive Bayes classifier (R e1071). In-frame beta chains were kept once TCRdb had trimmed the public reads at Q25 with fastp and called clones with MiXCR. Entries are consolidated by CDR3 protein sequence, retaining the most common genes and DNA. The V and J calls reflect TCRdb's pipeline rather than the authors' work. The sample profile shows about 400,000 distinct CDR3 sequences; 15% to 19% of them were found once. The ten largest clones take up roughly 7.4% of the sample.

Sequencing was done on a sample of blood. This sequence was found in a woman aged 18-29 years with Graves' hyperthyroidism.

The nucleotide sequence is TGTGCCAGCAGTTACACGCTAAGTCCCCTCCACTTT. This is translated as CASSYTLSPLHF. Recombination connected TRBV7-8 to TRBJ1-6, with the D gene uncertain. Sequences SGHVS (CDR1) and FQNEAQ (CDR2) are obtained from the germline V gene. Including the terminal cysteine and phenylalanine, the CDR3 comprises 12 residues. Of the read, only the CDR3 DNA is kept; its 36 bases are in frame from base 1. V is pared back by 6 bases and J by 13 bases, with 13 bases lying between the germline termini.